This entry is about one TCR beta chain. Antigen specificity is unknown. PCR involved 60 Vbeta and 13 Jbeta primers. Here immunoSEQ multiplex PCR was the method, and the copy in TCRdb shows in-frame clones only, minus some. The table has about 120,000 clones, about 81% seen once. These data belong to a study of cytomegalovirus exposure and HLA in healthy donors. Turning to the study itself: An earlier analysis identified 120 million or so unique TCR beta sequences in about 190 million T cells. Falling in the Caucasian-associated ancestry cluster were 81% of approximately 400 genotyped donors. Study conclusions and caveats: A later analysis linked a missense DCLRE1C variant to TCR beta V- and J-gene trimming. As a later analysis revealed, the rate of TCR association differed by HLA locus, with DRB1 most and HLA-C fewest.

Looked up from germline, CDR1 is SGHDN and CDR2 is FVKESK. The V end was cut by 5 bases, the J end by 1 base, with 14 bases between. This CDR3 contains 15 residues. Sample: PBMCs. The receptor comes from a man in his forties or fifties in good health and CMV-seronegative. J is TRBJ2-5 and V is TRBV14; perhaps TRBD1 as D (6 bases). Here the CDR3 reads CASSGMTGPQETQYF. The CDR3 coding sequence is TGTGCCAGCAGCGGAATGACAGGTCCCCAAGAGACCCAGTACTTC.